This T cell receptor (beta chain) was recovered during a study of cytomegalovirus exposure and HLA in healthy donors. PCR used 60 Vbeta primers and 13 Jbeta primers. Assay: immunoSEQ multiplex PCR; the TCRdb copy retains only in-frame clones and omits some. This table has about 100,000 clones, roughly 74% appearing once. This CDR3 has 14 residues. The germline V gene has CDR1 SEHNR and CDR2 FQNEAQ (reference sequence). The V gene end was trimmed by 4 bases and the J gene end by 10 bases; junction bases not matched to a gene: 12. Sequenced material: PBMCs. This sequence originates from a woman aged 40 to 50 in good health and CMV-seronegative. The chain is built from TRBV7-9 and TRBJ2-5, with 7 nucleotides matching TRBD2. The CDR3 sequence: CASSSRLAPMNQYF. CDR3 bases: TGTGCCAGCAGCTCCCGACTAGCCCCAATGAACCAGTACTTC.